The next 30 T cell receptor beta chains were all read from a single sample in a study of a mutant IDH1 vaccine in newly diagnosed glioma. Time point of the sample: week 35, safety follow-up. Each vaccine dose was 300 ug of mutant IDH1 20-mer peptide, with topical imiquimod. Their antigens are not known. Generated by immunoSEQ multiplex PCR, the TCRdb table keeps only in-frame clones and is missing some. The sample records 30,000 to 40,000 clones, roughly 77% being singletons. This specimen consisted of PBMCs, obtained from a glioma patient whose treatment included an IDH1 peptide vaccine. The receptors here all came from a man aged 35-49 years with glioma. Some clones in this sample may be carry-over from other donors' samples.

The chain joins TRBV6-6 to TRBJ1-2; no definite D call. CDR1 and CDR2 (germline): MNHNY, SVGAGI (reference sequence). V lost 2 bases, J lost 2 bases, and 9 bases lay in between. The CDR3 totals 14 residues. The CDR3 nucleotides are TGTGCCAGCAGTTACCAAAGAGCCAACTATGGCTACACCTTC. Protein sequence: CASSYQRANYGYTF.

The genes are TRBV29-1 and TRBJ2-1, with a possible D match to TRBD2 (6 bases). This CDR3 is built from 12 residues. Germline CDR1 reads SQVTM; CDR2 reads ANQGSEA. CDR3 nucleotide sequence: TGCAGGGGGGGATACGGGGGAGGTGAGCAGTTCTTC. This translates into CRGGYGGGEQFF.

This clone was seen a handful of times. The rearrangement joins TRBV28 to TRBJ1-4; D not certain. CDR1 and CDR2 from the germline V gene are MDHEN and SYDVKM. This CDR3 region has 14 residues. Trimming pared 8 bases from V and 5 bases from J, leaving 15 bases between. The CDR3 reads CASAAPGINEKLFF. The DNA for the CDR3 is TGTGCCAGCGCTGCCCCCGGAATCAATGAAAAACTGTTTTTT.

The CDR3 nucleotides read TGTGCCAGCAGCCTACGCGCGGGGGGCACTGAAGCTTTCTTT. Protein product: CASSLRAGGTEAFF. The rearrangement links TRBV6-5 to TRBJ1-1; D might be TRBD1 (5 bases). Germline assignment: CDR1 MNHEY and CDR2 SVGAGI. CDR3 size: 14 residues. The V end was cut by 6 bases, the J end by 4 bases, with 15 bases between.

The chain recombines TRBV4-1 with TRBJ2-2; 9 positions match TRBD2. Germline CDR1 reads MGHRA; CDR2 reads YSYEKL. The CDR3 consists of 18 residues. The ends lost 0 bases at V and 0 bases at J; junction bases unmatched: 5. CDR3 in DNA: TGCGCCAGCAGCCAAGATCCCAGCGGGGGGACGAACACCGGGGAGCTGTTTTTT. Its translation: CASSQDPSGGTNTGELFF.

This chain joins TRBV4-2 and TRBJ2-1; perhaps D is TRBD1 or TRBD2 (5 bases each). Per the germline V gene, CDR1 is LGHNA and CDR2 is YNFKEQ. V was pared by 0 bases and J by 6 bases, with 12 bases between. The CDR3 is 15 residues long. CDR3 sequence reads: CASSQDTRDGNEQFF. Written as DNA, the CDR3 is TGTGCCAGCAGCCAAGACACCAGGGACGGCAATGAGCAGTTCTTC.

The chain couples TRBV9 to TRBJ2-3; D is possibly TRBD2 (7 bases). The V end was cut by 4 bases, the J end by 2 bases, with 17 bases between. The germline gives CDR1 SGDLS, CDR2 YYNGEE. This CDR3 has 16 residues. CDR3 in amino acids: CASSSRGGESTDTQYF. CDR3 nucleotide sequence: TGTGCCAGCAGCTCCCGAGGGGGGGAGTCCACAGATACGCAGTATTTT.

The rearrangement links TRBV6-1 to TRBJ2-3; 11 bases match TRBD2. Germline V gene data show CDR1 as MNHNS and CDR2 as SASEGT. After removal of 2 bases from V and 3 bases from J, the junction contained 4 bases not matched to a gene. This CDR3 is 16 amino acids long. The chain's CDR3 is CASSESLAGGTDTQYF. The CDR3 nucleotides are TGTGCCAGCAGTGAAAGCCTAGCGGGGGGAACAGATACGCAGTATTTT.

This chain links TRBV18 with TRBJ1-5; D unresolved. The germline CDR1 and CDR2 sequences are KGHSH and LQKENI. The CDR3 spans 15 residues. V was cut by 3 bases and J by 3 bases, with 12 bases left in between. The DNA for the CDR3 is TGTGCCAGCTCACCTTCCGGGATAAACAATCAGCCCCAGCATTTT. It specifies CASSPSGINNQPQHF.

V and J are TRBV5-5 and TRBJ1-4; D remains unclear. The CDR3 is 15 amino acids. V gave up 0 bases and J gave up 7 bases, with 13 bases separating them. CDR1 and CDR2 from the germline V gene are SGHKS and YYEKEE (reference sequence). The CDR3: CASSLVGYGGEKLFF. In nucleotides, the CDR3 is TGTGCCAGCAGCTTGGTGGGCTACGGAGGTGAAAAACTGTTTTTT.

V gene TRBV5-6 combines with J gene TRBJ2-5, with 9 bases lining up with TRBD1. V shed 0 bases and J 3 bases; nucleotides not matched to a gene: 3. This CDR3 region has 15 residues. In germline, CDR1 is SGHDT, CDR2 YYEEEE. The CDR3 bases are TGTGCCAGCAGCTTGGATTGGACAGGGGAAGAGACCCAGTACTTC. Translation gives CASSLDWTGEETQYF.

The gene calls are TRBV19 and TRBJ2-1; 7 bases are a match to TRBD1. J was trimmed by 0 bases and V by 6 bases; bases with no gene match: 5. The CDR3 runs to 15 residues. Germline V gives CDR1 LNHDA, CDR2 SQIVND (reference sequence). CDR3 protein: CASSPRDSSYNEQFF. CDR3 DNA: TGTGCCAGTAGCCCCCGGGACAGCTCCTACAATGAGCAGTTCTTC.

The chain links TRBV5-1 to TRBJ2-2, with 7 bases lining up with TRBD1. The V gene end was trimmed by 3 bases and the J gene end by 0 bases; junction bases not matched to a gene: 14. CDR1 is SGHRS, CDR2 YFSETQ, per germline. The CDR3 covers 19 residues. The CDR3 DNA reads TGCGCCAGCAGCTCCATAGGGGGCACAGGGTCGGCGAACACCGGGGAGCTGTTTTTT. Its protein is CASSSIGGTGSANTGELFF.

The chain is built from TRBV18 and TRBJ1-1; no reliable D call. This CDR3 contains 13 residues. Germline loops: CDR1 KGHSH, CDR2 LQKENI. V dropped 8 bases and J dropped 6 bases, with 16 bases sitting between them. In DNA, the CDR3 is TGTGCCAGCCGACCAGGTACTTGGGCTGAAGCTTTCTTT. It translates to CASRPGTWAEAFF.

About this clone itself: A much larger clonotype is one base distant, so this may be a read error. The CDR3 end shows no conserved phenylalanine or tryptophan, and so a read error is likely. J is TRBJ1-5 and V is TRBV5-1; no firm D call. V gave up 4 bases and J gave up 2 bases, with 19 bases separating them. The CDR3 sequence is 17 residues long. Germline V CDR1 and CDR2: SGHRS, YFSETQ. CDR3 amino acids: CASSHNRPDRGNQPQHS. CDR3 coding DNA: TGCGCCAGCAGCCACAATCGCCCCGACCGGGGCAATCAGCCCCAGCATTCT.

This sequence joins TRBV10-3 and TRBJ1-6; possibly TRBD1 for D (6 bases). The length of the CDR3 is 16 residues. Trimming took 5 bases from V and 2 from J, leaving 13 bases between them. Germline V gives CDR1 ENHRY, CDR2 SYGVKD. This CDR3 reads CAISQGSGTYNSPLHF. The DNA for the CDR3 is TGTGCCATCAGTCAGGGGTCTGGGACCTATAATTCACCCCTCCACTTT.

The chain recombines TRBV11-2 with TRBJ1-5, with D unclear. This CDR3 region has 14 residues. Germline CDR1 SGHAT, CDR2 FQNNGV. Trimming shortened V by 2 bases and J by 7 bases, and 12 bases separated the two germline ends. In DNA form, the CDR3 reads TGTGCCAGCAGCTTACGGGGAGTGAGGCAGCCCCAGCATTTT. It encodes CASSLRGVRQPQHF.

The chain recombines TRBV7-9 with TRBJ1-1, with 9 bases lining up with TRBD1. The CDR3 has 14 amino acids. Germline-derived CDR1 and CDR2 are SEHNR and FQNEAQ (reference sequence). The CDR3 DNA reads TGTACCACCATGTCTAGGACAGGGGCCTCTGAAGCTTTCTTT. Encoded protein: CTTMSRTGASEAFF.

In its sample, this clone was seen once. The chain uses TRBV19 and TRBJ1-2, with a tentative D call TRBD1 (6 bases). The V end was cut by 5 bases, the J end by 4 bases, with 14 bases between. The CDR3 contains 14 residues. Per the germline V gene, CDR1 is LNHDA and CDR2 is SQIVND (reference sequence). CDR3 sequence: CASSPQARGYGYTF. The DNA for the CDR3 is TGTGCCAGTAGTCCTCAGGCCAGGGGCTATGGCTACACCTTC.

The V call is TRBV5-1, the J call TRBJ2-3, with D unresolved. Germline V gene data show CDR1 as SGHRS and CDR2 as YFSETQ. The CDR3 totals 14 residues. The V gene lost 4 bases and the J gene lost 6 bases, with 15 bases spanning the gap. The CDR3 spells CASSPRSIPDTQYF. The CDR3 bases are TGCGCCAGCAGCCCCAGATCCATTCCGGATACGCAGTATTTT. Together with reference TRBV5-1 and TRBJ2-3, the CDR3 gives the full variable domain: KAGVTQTPRYLIKTRGQQVTLSCSPISGHRSVSWYQQTPGQGLQFLFEYFSETQRNKGNFPGRFSGRQFSNSRSEMNVSTLELGDSALYLCASSPRSIPDTQYFGPGTRLTVL.

The chain joins TRBV19 to TRBJ2-3, with TRBD1 as a possible D gene (6 bases). Trimming shortened V by 3 bases and J by 4 bases, and 11 bases separated the two germline ends. Germline assignment: CDR1 LNHDA and CDR2 SQIVND (reference sequence). The CDR3 sequence is 14 residues long. The CDR3 sequence is CASSMRGIADTQYF. The CDR3 nucleotides read TGTGCCAGTAGTATGAGGGGGATAGCAGATACGCAGTATTTT. The entire variable domain, with the rest obtained from reference TRBV19 and TRBJ2-3, is as follows: DGGITQSPKYLFRKEGQNVTLSCEQNLNHDAMYWYRQDPGQGLRLIYYSQIVNDFQKGDIAEGYSVSREKKESFPLTVTSAQKNPTAFYLCASSMRGIADTQYFGPGTRLTVL.

This clone has only one observation. This rearrangement joins TRBV6-1 to TRBJ1-5, with D uncertain. The CDR3 consists of 16 residues. Germline V gives CDR1 MNHNS, CDR2 SASEGT. V gave up 1 base and J gave up 0 bases, with 10 bases separating them. CDR3: CASSEEIAISNQPQHF. The CDR3 DNA reads as TGTGCCAGCAGTGAAGAAATAGCAATTAGCAATCAGCCCCAGCATTTT.

This clone appeared a few times. J is TRBJ1-1 and V is TRBV30, with a possible D match to TRBD1 (5 bases). V was pared by 5 bases and J by 1 base, with 11 bases between. Looked up from germline, CDR1 is GTSNPN and CDR2 is SVGIG (reference sequence). The CDR3 contains 13 residues. CDR3 region: CAWSARANTEAFF. Here the CDR3 DNA reads TGTGCCTGGTCAGCCAGGGCGAACACTGAAGCTTTCTTT. Combining the CDR3 with reference TRBV30 and TRBJ1-1 gives the whole variable domain SQTIHQWPATLVQPVGSPLSLECTVEGTSNPNLYWYRQAAGRGLQLLFYSVGIGQISSEVPQNLSASRPQDRQFILSSKKLLLSDSGFYLCAWSARANTEAFFGQGTRLTVV.

This sequence joins TRBV9 and TRBJ2-1; the match to TRBD2 covers 9 bases. The germline gives CDR1 SGDLS, CDR2 YYNGEE. The CDR3 consists of 15 residues. The V and J ends lost 4 bases and 8 bases, in that order; junction bases with no gene match: 10. The CDR3 spells CASSPRGGDRDEQFF. CDR3 nucleotides: TGTGCCAGCAGCCCGCGGGGGGGAGATAGGGATGAGCAGTTCTTC.

This chain links TRBV6-1 with TRBJ2-5; 9 bases agree with TRBD2. The CDR3 contains 14 residues. The J segment lost 5 bases and the V segment lost 2 bases, leaving 3 bases of the junction unmatched. Germline V CDR1 and CDR2: MNHNS, SASEGT. The CDR3 nucleotides read TGTGCCAGCAGTGAACCGGGACTAGCTGAGACCCAGTACTTC. This sequence encodes CASSEPGLAETQYF.

The count of this clone is one. This sequence joins TRBV18 and TRBJ1-5; D remains ambiguous. Trimming removed 8 bases from V and 2 bases from J, with 10 bases in between. CDR1 and CDR2 from the germline V gene are KGHSH and LQKENI. The CDR3 length is 13 residues. CDR3 coding DNA: TGTGCCAGCACATCGGGCGGCAATCAGCCCCAGCATTTT. It is translated as CASTSGGNQPQHF.

This chain links TRBV29-1 with TRBJ2-2, with 7 bases matching TRBD2. The trim removed 6 bases at V and 4 bases at J, leaving 23 bases unmatched. Germline values: CDR1 SQVTM, CDR2 ANQGSEA. This CDR3 has 19 residues. The CDR3 DNA reads TGCAGCGTCGAGGCCCCCCTGGGAGGCGGGGGACGACGCACCGGGGAGCTGTTTTTT. Protein sequence: CSVEAPLGGGGRRTGELFF.

This chain links TRBV27 with TRBJ2-3; 7 bases match TRBD1. The V gene's germline CDR1 is MNHEY and CDR2 SMNVEV (reference sequence). The CDR3 extends over 15 amino acids. V shed 4 bases and J 0 bases; nucleotides not matched to a gene: 4. The CDR3 sequence is CASSSDRYSTDTQYF. CDR3 sequence (DNA): TGTGCCAGCAGTTCGGACAGGTACAGCACAGATACGCAGTATTTT.

The chain carries TRBV5-1 and TRBJ1-4, with D maybe TRBD1 (6 bases). Germline loops: CDR1 SGHRS, CDR2 YFSETQ. V was cut by 2 bases and J by 7 bases, with 9 bases left in between. The CDR3 is made up of 13 amino acids. CDR3 DNA: TGCGCCAGCAGCTTTAGGGGGGTTGAAAAACTGTTTTTT. This translates into CASSFRGVEKLFF.

This clone has just a few counts. The chain couples TRBV5-6 to TRBJ1-1, with D unclear. Trimming removed 0 bases at V and 7 bases at J, with 10 bases between. This CDR3 is 13 amino acids long. Germline loops: CDR1 SGHDT, CDR2 YYEEEE. In DNA, the CDR3 is TGTGCCAGCAGCTTGGGGGCAGACCATGAAGCTTTCTTT. It codes for CASSLGADHEAFF.